This TCR beta chain stems from a study of cytomegalovirus exposure and HLA in healthy donors. The PCR used 60 Vbeta and 13 Jbeta primers. Libraries were prepared by immunoSEQ multiplex PCR; TCRdb keeps only in-frame clonotypes and omits some of them. The data hold about 110,000 clones, with over 60% observed a single time. V was trimmed by 4 bases and J by 8 bases, leaving 16 bases between them. CDR3 length: 14 residues. The germline CDR1 and CDR2 sequences are SGDLS and YYNGEE. The chain links TRBV9 to TRBJ1-3, with TRBD1 as a possible D gene (6 bases). The receptor comes from a woman under 40 in good health and CMV-seronegative. The sample consisted of PBMCs. The CDR3 DNA follows: TGTGCCAGCAGCCTTAGGGGGATCGCGGACACCATATATTTT. This sequence encodes CASSLRGIADTIYF.